This T cell receptor beta chain emerged from a study of cytomegalovirus exposure and HLA in healthy donors. Study in general: Some 80 million unique TCRs from HLA-typed donors were held in an early data release.

Researchers ran the PCR with 60 Vbeta and 13 Jbeta primers. In the study's own analysis: The authors later counted 75 million to 90 million unique TCR beta chains, 9 million to 14 million of them shared. Only in-frame clones appear in the TCRdb table, and some are missing; sequencing was by immunoSEQ multiplex PCR. V, J and clone size derive from that table, while D and trimming were established from the DNA sequence. The sample lists some 130,000 clones; 65% to 80% were seen once. Unmatched junction bases numbered 3, after V lost 6 bases and J lost 2 bases. This CDR3 comprises 13 residues. CDR1 and CDR2 from the germline V gene are MNHEY and SVGAGI.

The sample taken for sequencing was PBMCs. The J gene is TRBJ2-7, the V gene TRBV6-5; 8 nucleotides match TRBD2. This receptor was identified in a woman aged 40 to 50 in good health and CMV-seronegative. The CDR3, as DNA: TGTGCCAGCAGCACGGGGGGGCCCTACGAGCAGTACTTC. Amino acid sequence: CASSTGGPYEQYF.